Listed below are T cell receptor beta chains from one sample, sequenced in a study of beta chain features in type 1 diabetes. The assay was immunoSEQ multiplex PCR, and TCRdb's table has in-frame clones only and misses some. The sample carries 280,000 or so clones, 15% recorded once. Sequencing was done on a sample of naive CD4+ T cells from blood. These receptors all come from a man between 18 and 35 years old with type 1 diabetes. The CDR3 runs from the conserved cysteine through the conserved F or W. The D gene is left open where the match is weak. Rows may omit the clone size; those that give it use once, few, many or a size class.

j_gene,v_gene,abundance,d_gene,CDR3nt,CDR3aa
TRBJ2-3,TRBV10-3,.,TRBD2,TGTGCCATCAGTGACTCTAGCGGGGGGGCTGAAGATACGCAGTATTTT,CAISDSSGGAEDTQYF
TRBJ1-2,TRBV2,few,.,TGTGCCAGCAGTGAAGGGGCAGGGAATCCCACCTTC,CASSEGAGNPTF
TRBJ2-1,TRBV7-9,few,TRBD2,TGTGCCAGCAGCATGGAGCGGGGGGGCCCAAATGAGCAGTTCTTC,CASSMERGGPNEQFF
TRBJ2-3,TRBV11-2,.,.,TGTGCCAGCAGCTCGGCGGGACGGGGGTATACGCAGTATTTT,CASSSAGRGYTQYF
TRBJ1-1,TRBV5-1,.,.,TGCGCCAGCAGCTTGGACGTAGGACAGAGTAACACTGAAGCTTTCTTT,CASSLDVGQSNTEAFF
TRBJ2-7,TRBV15,.,.,TGTGCCACCAGCAGAGCAGGGAACCACGAGCAGTACTTC,CATSRAGNHEQYF
TRBJ2-2,TRBV9,few,TRBD1,TGTGCCAGCAGCGGGAGACAGGGATGGACCGGGGAGCTGTTTTTT,CASSGRQGWTGELFF
TRBJ2-1,TRBV21-1,.,.,TGTGCCAGCAGCAAAGCGGCGCAGGGGACCTACAATGAGCAGTTCTTC,CASSKAAQGTYNEQFF
TRBJ1-1,TRBV5-1,few,.,TGCGCCAGCAGCTTAACAGGGCCCCCGAACACTGAAGCTTTCTTT,CASSLTGPPNTEAFF
TRBJ2-4,TRBV7-2,.,.,TGTGCCAGCAGGATTGAGAGGACCAAAAACATTCAGTACTTC,CASRIERTKNIQYF
TRBJ2-7,TRBV5-4,.,.,TGTGCCAGCAGCGGGGGCGGCTCCCTTTACGAGCAGTACTTC,CASSGGGSLYEQYF
TRBJ2-4,TRBV7-9,.,TRBD2,TGTGCCAGCAGCTTGGGGAGCGGGAGTATCTTCGGGAACATTCAGTACTTC,CASSLGSGSIFGNIQYF
TRBJ2-3,TRBV7-8,.,.,TGTGCCAGCAGCTTAGGTATCGGGATCGCCAGGGGAGATACGCAGTATTTT,CASSLGIGIARGDTQYF
TRBJ2-7,TRBV20-1,.,.,TGCAGTGCGCCGGCAGGGTACGAGCAGTACTTC,CSAPAGYEQYF
TRBJ1-2,TRBV28,.,TRBD1,TGTGCCAGCAGTTCTACAGGGGGCTGGGATGGCTACACCTTC,CASSSTGGWDGYTF
TRBJ2-2,TRBV5-4,.,.,TGTGCCAGCAGCTTGCCCGACATTACGAACACCGGGGAGCTGTTTTTT,CASSLPDITNTGELFF
TRBJ2-7,TRBV4-3,.,TRBD2,TGCGCCAGCAGCCAAGAGATCCCTAGCGGGGGGTCCTCCTACGAGCAGTACTTC,CASSQEIPSGGSSYEQYF
TRBJ2-3,TRBV4-1,.,TRBD2,TGCGCCAGCAGCCAAGATCTTGCGGGACTAGCGGGGGGGCCGGGCACAGATACGCAGTATTTT,CASSQDLAGLAGGPGTDTQYF
TRBJ2-7,TRBV2,.,TRBD1,TGTGCCAGCAGCGACAGGGGTAACCGCGAGCAGTACTTC,CASSDRGNREQYF
TRBJ2-1,TRBV29-1,.,TRBD2,TGCAGCGTTGACCGCACTAGCGGCTACAATGAGCAGTTCTTC,CSVDRTSGYNEQFF
TRBJ1-5,TRBV28,.,TRBD1,TGTGCCAGCAGTTCGGGACAGGGGGATCAGCCCCAGCATTTT,CASSSGQGDQPQHF
TRBJ1-5,TRBV25-1,.,TRBD1,TGTGCCAGCAGAATCACAGGGGGCTGGAATCAGCCCCAGCATTTT,CASRITGGWNQPQHF
TRBJ2-3,TRBV5-6,once,TRBD1,TGTGCCAGCAGCTCCCCGGGACAGGTCTCAGATACGCAGTATTTT,CASSSPGQVSDTQYF
TRBJ2-5,TRBV5-4,.,TRBD2,TGTGCCAGCAGCTTACCGACTAGCAAAGAGACCCAGTACTTC,CASSLPTSKETQYF
TRBJ2-7,TRBV4-3,.,.,TGCGCCAGCAGCCATGCCCCGACGGGTTACGAGCAGTACTTC,CASSHAPTGYEQYF
TRBJ1-1,TRBV18,few,TRBD1,TGTGCCAGCTCCCGGGACAGGCAGAACACTGAAGCTTTCTTT,CASSRDRQNTEAFF
TRBJ2-3,TRBV27,few,.,TGTGCCAGCAGTTTTGGCGGAGGAGATACGCAGTATTTT,CASSFGGGDTQYF
TRBJ2-6,TRBV5-1,.,.,TGCGCCAGCAGCGCGGGGGACAGGCAGCGCTCTGGGGCCAACGTCCTGACTTTC,CASSAGDRQRSGANVLTF
TRBJ2-1,TRBV7-9,few,TRBD1,TGTGCCAGCAGCCACGGACAGGGGGGGAACAATGAGCAGTTCTTC,CASSHGQGGNNEQFF
TRBJ2-7,TRBV7-8,few,TRBD2,TGTGCCAGCAGCTTAGGGCTAGCGGTGTACGAGCAGTACTTC,CASSLGLAVYEQYF
TRBJ2-1,TRBV19,few,.,TGTGCCAGTAGTACTAGCCACATCAGGTACAATGAGCAGTTCTTC,CASSTSHIRYNEQFF
TRBJ2-1,TRBV14,few,.,TGTGCCAGCAGCCAAGATCTCAGGGGAGGGGAAAAGGGGCAGTTCTTC,CASSQDLRGGEKGQFF
TRBJ2-1,TRBV7-8,few,.,TGTGCCAGCAGCTTAGCGATGCCCTGGGAGCCCAGGAAGGACAATGAGCAGTTCTTC,CASSLAMPWEPRKDNEQFF
TRBJ1-4,TRBV4-3,.,.,TGCGCCAGCAGCCAGAACCGGGGGTTAAATGAAAAACTGTTTTTT,CASSQNRGLNEKLFF